The clone carrying this T cell receptor beta chain appeared a few times. This entry is derived from a study of blood T cell repertoires in COVID-19. Whole-study context: Whether acute or convalescent, the COVID-19 samples came from the United States, Italy and Spain.

Original analysis: Researchers report that nucleated cell counts were estimated from reference gene primer amplification. Data came from immunoSEQ multiplex PCR; TCRdb stores just in-frame clones and leaves some out. That table is the source of V, J and clone size, and D and trimming were worked out from the DNA. The sample lists some 210,000 clones, around nine tenths occurring once. CDR1 LNHDA and CDR2 SQIVND come from the germline V gene (reference sequence). Trimming removed 4 bases at V and 12 bases at J, with 10 bases between. The CDR3 covers 11 residues. The rearrangement uses TRBV19 and TRBJ2-1; tentatively, D is TRBD2 (5 bases). This receptor was identified in a woman between 40 and 50 years old who had recovered from COVID-19. Sequencing input: peripheral blood. CDR3 in amino acids: CASSRRAAQFF. CDR3 nucleotides: TGTGCCAGTAGTAGGCGGGCCGCGCAGTTCTTC. Looking up the rest from reference TRBV19 and TRBJ2-1 gives the full variable domain: DGGITQSPKYLFRKEGQNVTLSCEQNLNHDAMYWYRQDPGQGLRLIYYSQIVNDFQKGDIAEGYSVSREKKESFPLTVTSAQKNPTAFYLCASSRRAAQFFGPGTRLTVL.